One sample yielded the 12 T cell receptor beta chains listed below, sequenced in a study of OX40 agonist ivuxolimab in advanced cancers. TCRdb's table, derived via immunoSEQ multiplex PCR, lists solely in-frame clones and lacks some. The table has tens of thousands of clones, 80% to 90% seen once. The sequences come from CD4+ or CD8+ T cells sorted from blood, collected in a trial of the OX40 agonist ivuxolimab. Receptor source: an adult with an advanced solid tumor such as melanoma, head and neck, liver or kidney cancer.

The chain employs TRBV21-1 and TRBJ2-1; no check of the table's D call, TRBD2, against the DNA was made. TRBV21-1 is given as a pseudogene. This CDR3 has 17 amino acids. The CDR3 region has the DNA TGTGCCAGCAGCAAACGGCGGGAGGGCCTCATTACGAATGAGCAGTTCTTC. This translates into CASSKRREGLITNEQFF.

The J gene is TRBJ1-5, the V gene TRBV19; D remains unclear. The CDR3 covers 14 residues. Trimming left V 6 bases short and J 0 bases short, with 9 bases between. Germline V lookup: CDR1 LNHDA, CDR2 SQIVND (reference sequence). This chain's CDR3 is CASRHRLSNQPQHF. For the CDR3, the DNA is TGTGCCAGTAGACACCGACTTAGCAATCAGCCCCAGCATTTT.

The chain uses TRBV27 and TRBJ2-3; TRBD2 matches 9 bases. Germline lookup yields CDR1 MNHEY and CDR2 SMNVEV (reference sequence). J lost 0 bases, V lost 3 bases, and 13 bases had no gene match. This CDR3 region has 19 residues. The CDR3: CASSFVGSSGTSSTDTQYF. The DNA of the CDR3 is TGTGCCAGCAGTTTTGTGGGGTCTAGCGGGACTTCTAGCACAGATACGCAGTATTTT.

This rearrangement joins TRBV10-1 to TRBJ2-3, with 11 bases fitting TRBD1. The CDR3 consists of 16 residues. Germline V gene data show CDR1 as WNHNN and CDR2 as SYGVQD (reference sequence). The junction had 10 bases not matched to a gene; V was cut back by 6 bases and J by 5 bases. CDR3: CASRPGQGGVGDTQYF. The CDR3 DNA follows: TGCGCCAGCAGACCGGGACAGGGGGGGGTTGGAGATACGCAGTATTTT.

The chain recombines TRBV5-6 with TRBJ2-6; no definite D call. This CDR3 contains 16 residues. Trimming removed 5 bases at V and 1 base at J, with 13 bases between. From germline, CDR1 is SGHDT and CDR2 YYEEEE. The CDR3 nucleotides read TGTGCCAGCAGTCCCTCCTGGTGGTCTGGGGCCAACGTCCTGACTTTC. Its translation: CASSPSWWSGANVLTF.

The gene calls are TRBV11-2 and TRBJ2-5; 9 positions match TRBD1. J lost 5 bases, V lost 3 bases, and 13 bases had no gene match. The CDR3 is made up of 17 amino acids. The V gene's germline CDR1 is SGHAT and CDR2 FQNNGV. Here the CDR3 DNA reads TGTGCCAGCAGCTTTAGGTCCGTAGGGACAGGGTGGGAGACCCAGTACTTC. This gives the protein CASSFRSVGTGWETQYF.

The chain combines TRBV18 with TRBJ2-1; 9 nucleotides line up with TRBD2. CDR1 and CDR2 from the germline V gene are KGHSH and LQKENI. After removal of 2 bases from V and 6 bases from J, the junction contained 5 bases not matched to a gene. The CDR3 contains 15 residues. The CDR3: CASSPDQRGANEQFF. CDR3 coding DNA: TGTGCCAGCTCACCAGACCAGCGGGGGGCCAATGAGCAGTTCTTC.

The rearrangement joins TRBV28 to TRBJ2-7; D call uncertain. The CDR3 spans 14 residues. From germline, CDR1 is MDHEN and CDR2 SYDVKM. V lost 5 bases to trimming and J lost 1 base, with 12 bases between them. CDR3 in amino acids: CASSPSVVSYEQYF. For the CDR3, the DNA is TGTGCCAGCAGTCCTTCGGTAGTTTCCTACGAGCAGTACTTC.

This rearrangement joins TRBV19 to TRBJ1-6; a possible D gene is TRBD1 (5 bases). This CDR3 comprises 13 residues. Trimming removed 5 bases from V and 7 bases from J, with 9 bases in between. The germline gives CDR1 LNHDA, CDR2 SQIVND (reference sequence). CDR3 coding DNA: TGTGCCAGTAGTTCGGACATCAATTCACCCCTCCACTTT. Translating it yields CASSSDINSPLHF. Variable domain in full (rest from reference TRBV19 and TRBJ1-6): DGGITQSPKYLFRKEGQNVTLSCEQNLNHDAMYWYRQDPGQGLRLIYYSQIVNDFQKGDIAEGYSVSREKKESFPLTVTSAQKNPTAFYLCASSSDINSPLHFGNGTRLTVT.

The genes are TRBV10-3 and TRBJ2-3; 10 bases fit TRBD2. Trimming removed 10 bases from V and 1 base from J; junction bases left unmatched: 8. The CDR3 has 15 amino acids. Germline CDR1 ENHRY, CDR2 SYGVKD. This CDR3 is CASLPSGGRTDTQYF. The CDR3 DNA reads as TGTGCCAGCCTCCCTAGCGGGGGACGCACAGATACGCAGTATTTT.

This clone has a handful of counts. This chain links TRBV29-1 with TRBJ2-1, with D hard to call. Trimming took 3 bases from V and 0 from J, leaving 6 bases between them. The CDR3 is 13 amino acids. Germline loops: CDR1 SQVTM, CDR2 ANQGSEA. The chain's CDR3 is CSVDFASYNEQFF. CDR3 coding DNA: TGCAGCGTTGACTTTGCCTCCTACAATGAGCAGTTCTTC.

As to this clone: A junction end diverges from the germline sequence, so it may reflect a read error. CDR3 residues: CASRRRPVGGQPQHF. The CDR3 DNA follows: TGTGCTAGCAGGCGCCGACCCGTGGGGGGGCAGCCCCAGCATTTT. The chain recombines TRBV7-7 with TRBJ1-5; TRBD1 might be the D (5 bases). There are 15 residues in the CDR3. The germline CDR1 and CDR2 sequences are SSHAT and FNYEAQ (reference sequence).